Below, one T cell receptor (beta chain) is given with its context. Relative to the germline gene, one junction end is altered; a read error may explain this. The data derive from a study of tumor-infiltrating lymphocytes in primary liver carcinoma. With a constant-region primer, TCR beta cDNA was made from around 530 ng of total RNA. It was through three nested multiplex PCR rounds of slightly modified ARM-PCR that TCR beta libraries arose. Forward primers for TRBV1-TRBV30 and a C-beta reverse primer served the first two PCR rounds, at roughly 10 cycles each. TCRdb used MiXCR to reprocess the multiplex PCR reads, holding one entry per CDR3 protein. The sample holds roughly 45,000 distinct CDR3 sequences; 71% are singletons and the top ten take just under 30%. Looked up from germline, CDR1 is SGHAT and CDR2 is FQNNGV. The CDR3 loop spans 13 amino acids. Co-extracted RNA and DNA came from about 19-30 mg of unsorted bulk tissue.

The sample consisted of liver tumor tissue from sampling region 5. As to subset: tumor region T5, tumor centre. This sequence originates from a middle-aged man with primary liver carcinoma and hepatitis B virus infection. This chain uses TRBV11-2 with TRBJ2-1; D unclear. CDR3 bases: TGTGCCAGCGGCTTAAATGATGCCTATGTGCACTTCTTC. This codes for CASGLNDAYVHFF.